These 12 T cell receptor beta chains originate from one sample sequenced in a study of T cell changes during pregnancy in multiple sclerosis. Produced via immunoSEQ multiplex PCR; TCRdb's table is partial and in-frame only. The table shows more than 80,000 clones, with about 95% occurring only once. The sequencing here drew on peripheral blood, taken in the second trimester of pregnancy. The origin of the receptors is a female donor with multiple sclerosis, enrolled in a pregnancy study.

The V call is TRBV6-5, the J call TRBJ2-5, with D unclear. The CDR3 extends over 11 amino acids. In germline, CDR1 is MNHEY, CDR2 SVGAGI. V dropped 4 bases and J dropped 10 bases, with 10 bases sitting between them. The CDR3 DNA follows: TGTGCCAGCAGTTTACTTGGTGTCCAGTACTTC. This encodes CASSLLGVQYF.

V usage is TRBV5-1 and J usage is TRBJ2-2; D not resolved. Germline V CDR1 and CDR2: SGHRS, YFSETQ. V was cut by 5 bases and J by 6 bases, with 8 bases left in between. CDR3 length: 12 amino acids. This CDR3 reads CASSSPPGELFF. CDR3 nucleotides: TGCGCCAGCAGTTCTCCCCCCGGGGAGCTGTTTTTT.

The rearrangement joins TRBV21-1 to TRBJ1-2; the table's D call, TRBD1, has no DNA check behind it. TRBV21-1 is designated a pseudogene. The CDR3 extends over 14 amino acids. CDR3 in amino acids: CASSTTRQNYGYTF. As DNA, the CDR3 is TGTGCCAGCAGCACAACCCGACAGAACTATGGCTACACCTTC.

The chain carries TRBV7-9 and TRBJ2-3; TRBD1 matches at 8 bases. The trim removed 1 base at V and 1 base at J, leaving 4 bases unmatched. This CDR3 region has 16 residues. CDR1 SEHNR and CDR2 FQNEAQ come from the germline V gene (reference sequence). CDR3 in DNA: TGTGCCAGCAGCTTAGGAGAGACAGGGGGCACAGATACGCAGTATTTT. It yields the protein CASSLGETGGTDTQYF.

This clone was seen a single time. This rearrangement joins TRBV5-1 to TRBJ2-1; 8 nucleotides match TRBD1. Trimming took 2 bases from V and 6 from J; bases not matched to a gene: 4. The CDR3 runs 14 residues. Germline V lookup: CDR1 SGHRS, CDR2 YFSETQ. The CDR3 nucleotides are TGCGCCAGCAGCTTCCAGGGGGCGTCCAATGAGCAGTTCTTC. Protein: CASSFQGASNEQFF. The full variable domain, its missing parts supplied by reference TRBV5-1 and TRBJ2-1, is KAGVTQTPRYLIKTRGQQVTLSCSPISGHRSVSWYQQTPGQGLQFLFEYFSETQRNKGNFPGRFSGRQFSNSRSEMNVSTLELGDSALYLCASSFQGASNEQFFGPGTRLTVL.

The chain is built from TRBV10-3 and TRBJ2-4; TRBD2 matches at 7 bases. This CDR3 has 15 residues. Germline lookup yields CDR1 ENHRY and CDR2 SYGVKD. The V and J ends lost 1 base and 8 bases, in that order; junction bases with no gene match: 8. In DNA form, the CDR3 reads TGTGCCATCAGTGAGTATCGCGGGAGTGGCGACATTCAGTACTTC. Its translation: CAISEYRGSGDIQYF.

The DNA of the CDR3 is TGTGCCAGCAGGCTACCGAACCGTGCCCAGTACTTC. This encodes CASRLPNRAQYF. The rearrangement joins TRBV28 to TRBJ2-5; D gene ambiguous. Trimming removed 6 bases at V and 9 bases at J, with 14 bases between. From germline, CDR1 is MDHEN and CDR2 SYDVKM. This CDR3 has 12 residues.

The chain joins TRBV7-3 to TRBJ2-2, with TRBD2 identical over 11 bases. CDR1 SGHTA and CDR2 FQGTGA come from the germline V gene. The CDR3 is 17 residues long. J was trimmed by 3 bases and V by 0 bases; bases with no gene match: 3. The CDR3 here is CASSLTASGRYTGELFF. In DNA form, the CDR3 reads TGTGCCAGCAGCTTAACGGCTAGCGGGAGGTACACCGGGGAGCTGTTTTTT.

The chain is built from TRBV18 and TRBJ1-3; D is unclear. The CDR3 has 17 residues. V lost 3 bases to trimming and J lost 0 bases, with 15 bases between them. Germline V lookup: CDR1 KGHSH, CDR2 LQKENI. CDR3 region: CASSPVRRRHSGNTIYF. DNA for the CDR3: TGTGCCAGCTCACCCGTACGACGGAGGCACTCTGGAAACACCATATATTTT.

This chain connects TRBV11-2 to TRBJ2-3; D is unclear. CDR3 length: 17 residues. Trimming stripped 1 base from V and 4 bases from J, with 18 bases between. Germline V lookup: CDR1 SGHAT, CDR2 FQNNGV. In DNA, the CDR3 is TGTGCCAGCAGCTTAGGTAATCGACTGTGGGTACCAGATACGCAGTATTTT. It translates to CASSLGNRLWVPDTQYF. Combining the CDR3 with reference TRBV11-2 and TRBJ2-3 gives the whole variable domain EAGVAQSPRYKIIEKRQSVAFWCNPISGHATLYWYQQILGQGPKLLIQFQNNGVVDDSQLPKDRFSAERLKGVDSTLKIQPAKLEDSAVYLCASSLGNRLWVPDTQYFGPGTRLTVL.

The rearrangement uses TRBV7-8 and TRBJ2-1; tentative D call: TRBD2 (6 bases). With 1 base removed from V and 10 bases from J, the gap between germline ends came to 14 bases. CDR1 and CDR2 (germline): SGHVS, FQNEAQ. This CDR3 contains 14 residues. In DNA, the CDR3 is TGTGCCAGCAGCTTAGTGGGCGGTGGGGGGGAGCAGTTCTTC. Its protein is CASSLVGGGGEQFF.

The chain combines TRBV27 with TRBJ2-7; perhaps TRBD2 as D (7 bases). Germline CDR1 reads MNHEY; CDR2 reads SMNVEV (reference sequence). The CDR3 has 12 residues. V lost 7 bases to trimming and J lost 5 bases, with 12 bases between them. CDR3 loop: CASKGGPNEQYF. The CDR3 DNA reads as TGTGCCAGCAAGGGGGGGCCGAACGAGCAGTACTTC.